The subject of this entry is one T cell receptor beta chain. What antigen it recognizes has not been identified. Qualities for individual bases were not recorded, and no much larger clone is one base off. This sample stems from a study of cytomegalovirus exposure and HLA in healthy donors (dated 2017 in TCRdb). In the study overall: An earlier analysis of roughly 630 of the donors reported more than 250 Gb of sequence data and 100 million to 140 million unique TCR beta sequences from about 200 million T cells. Around 320 gigabases of sequencing data and roughly 90 million unique TCR sequences were included in an early release covering about 600 HLA-typed donors. The genetic ancestry cluster associated with self-reported Caucasian donors included about 81% of the 398 genotyped donors. The study was designed to test whether signatures of past pathogen exposure could be identified by cataloging public T cell receptors. The study used immunosequencing to profile the T cell repertoires of 666 subjects and linked those repertoires to cytomegalovirus serostatus. A separate validation cohort of over 95 different subjects was used in addition to the roughly 700-subject first cohort. To predict cytomegalovirus infection status, the study combined high-throughput TCR immunosequencing, statistical association of individual TCRs with disease status, and machine learning. A later analysis re-analyzed previously published TCR beta repertoires from approximately 700 donors and added high-resolution HLA genotyping to study TCR occurrence patterns. Rather than drawing on any new phenotypic data, the later analysis identified candidate immune exposures from TCR beta sequences and the way those sequences occurred across donors. An earlier analysis of some 500 of the donors used high-throughput TCR beta sequencing to judge whether each TCR beta V gene segment behaved as functional or pseudogenic. Donor age, sex, ethnicity and CMV serostatus were collected together with the repertoire data. A later genetic analysis used genome-wide SNP genotypes for about 60% of the roughly 670 donors, treating that subset as a discovery cohort. All discovery cohort repertoires had been generated on a single sequencing platform. Both class I and class II loci were covered by HLA typing, at four-digit resolution. The number of typed donors differed by locus: roughly 620-640 for A, B, C, DRB1 and DQB1; 522 for DQA1; over 600 for DPA1; and about 450 for DPB1. Several DR-DQ haplotypes were handled as single units for association and clustering because linkage in the cohort was strong. Among 300 to 450 genotyped donors of the cohort, an average of approximately 250,000 unique TCR beta nucleotide sequences were sequenced per donor, around 18% of them non-productive. Broader findings and caveats from the paper: Correlated functional status among segregating V segments might be attributable to linkage disequilibrium, but an unknown experimental factor could not be ruled out. Only TCR beta chains were sequenced in this cohort, and the absence of alpha or paired-chain data limited detectable features. Roughly uniform sequencing depth across donors was assumed in presence/absence analyses, although this assumption may not hold. When HLA alleles, especially DR and DQ, strongly co-occurred, TCR associations were difficult to assign to individual alleles. The sequencing pipeline was judged likely to have produced a cluster of highly shared sequence variants as a technical artifact. At a false discovery rate of 0.05, a later analysis linked under 20,000 TCR beta sequences to specific HLA alleles. A few of the identified cytomegalovirus-associated TCR beta chains were confirmed in vitro to be specific for cytomegalovirus antigens. In a later genetic analysis, a missense DCLRE1C variant was associated with V-gene and J-gene trimming of TCR beta chains, and the association was replicated in an independent cohort. The study listed 164 TCR beta chains as associated with cytomegalovirus. In a later genetic analysis, fewer N-insertions in productive TCRs were reported among donors in an Asian-associated ancestry cluster than the roughly 700-donor mean. Broadly in line with IMGT annotations, most TCR beta V segments showed up in productive rearrangements about 87% or about 30% of the time in an earlier analysis of 587 of the donors. The authors suggested that the approach could potentially be generalized to other disease states and immunological phenotypes. Fewer than 20 rarely observed V segments, including chromosome 9 orphons, were excluded from the earlier analysis of several hundred of the donors because counts were too low. In a later analysis, HLA-associated TCR beta chains showed more clonal expansion and lower generation probabilities than non-associated chains that were equally common. For the cohort, immune exposure information was limited to CMV serostatus. The classifier was reported to diagnose cytomegalovirus status with high specificity and sensitivity in both the original and validation cohorts. A later analysis found that most CMV-associated TCR beta chains appeared HLA-restricted, with HLA associations seemingly driven largely by CMV exposure. While some public TCRs were present in many individuals, most TCR sequences turned up only very rarely across donors. A further reported finding was that TCR beta sequences accurately predicted the HLA-A and HLA-B alleles for most subjects in the first cohort. Because some donors lacked HLA typing at each locus, the association tests relied only on the typed subset. Several of the top co-occurrence clusters appeared to be linked to parvovirus B19, influenza, CMV and Epstein-Barr virus, according to a later analysis. According to a later analysis, TCR association rates differed among HLA loci, with DRB1 alleles showing the most associated TCRs and HLA-C alleles showing the fewest.

Libraries were built with the immunoSEQ multiplex PCR assay. For the multiplex PCR, a mixture combining 60 forward primers for TCR Vbeta segments and 13 reverse primers for TCR Jbeta segments was used. The CDR3 region of rearranged TCR beta genes was amplified from genomic DNA with a multiplex PCR assay. Amplified TCR beta libraries were sequenced as 87-base-pair reads on the Illumina HiSeq System. The original pipeline was this. A later analysis counted tens of millions of unique TCR beta chains across the 650 to 700 repertoires, and around 12 million of these chains were shared by at least two donors. Raw reads were error-corrected and collapsed into unique sequences with a nearest-neighbor algorithm that merged closely related sequences to remove PCR and sequencing errors. V, D and J gene segments were assigned by aligning CDR3 sequences to IMGT reference sequences. For a sequence to be retained, a match of at least six nucleotides was required to both a V gene segment and a J gene segment. Rearrangements were called productive when the CDR3 lacked stop codons and stayed in frame with V and J; all others were non-productive. CDR3 was defined according to IMGT convention as the region running from the second conserved V-encoded cysteine to the conserved J-encoded phenylalanine. Sequences without an unambiguous match to a single V gene segment were excluded from the earlier analysis of approximately 600 of the donors. In an earlier analysis of roughly 500 of the donors, V segments were called functional above 56.7% productive rearrangements and were called segregating when the between-donor standard deviation exceeded 5%. To diagnose cytomegalovirus status from the catalog of TCR beta chain sequences, a statistical classification framework was built. In a later analysis, TCR nucleotide sequences were compared against IMGT/GENE-DB human TR gene sequences so that V and J genes could be assigned. A later analysis assigned CDR3 sequences and most-parsimonious VDJ recombination scenarios with the TCRdist pipeline. In a later analysis, every TCR beta chain was defined by the combination of its CDR3 amino acid sequence and its V-gene family, and reads without a unique V-gene family were dropped. To address suspected cross-contamination and a sequencing artifact, a later analysis removed several hundred highly shared, low-generation-probability nucleotide sequences. In a later analysis, a clonal expansion index was calculated for each public chain from normalized within-repertoire ranks of inferred template counts. In a later analysis, generation probabilities were computed with a VDJ recombination model fitted to out-of-frame rearrangements, and the resulting probabilities were checked against IGoR. In a later analysis, TCR-TCR, TCR-HLA and TCR-CMV co-occurrence was scored with hypergeometric tests, and a repertoire-size bias correction was applied to TCR pairs. In a later analysis, false discovery rates were estimated by permuting HLA or CMV assignments 20 times. In a later analysis, co-occurring TCRs were grouped with DBSCAN, and TCRdist sequence similarity was added when clustering was performed within HLA-allele-positive subsets. Repertoires with fewer than 30,000 or more than 120,000 public chains, plus five repertoires with anomalous nucleotide sharing, were excluded from co-occurrence clustering. The table was pulled from immuneACCESS by TCRdb, which kept in-frame rearrangements only. Such tables lose some clones; where checked, under half of the loss comes from unresolved V genes, and the rest has no known cause. Clone size and the V and J calls come from that table; the DNA yielded D and trimming. The sample table contains some 170,000 clones; only one count was recorded for more than 80% of them. Roughly 4.5% of the sample is in the top ten clones.

In total, 500 to 700 healthy bone marrow donors made up the cohort. At the time of sampling, every cohort member was nominally healthy, though immune exposures that went unrecorded were likely present. The donor was CMV seropositive and was included in the group of 250 to 350 seropositive cohort members. Every donor gave a peripheral blood sample, and the peripheral blood mononuclear cells from that sample were used for TCR beta sequencing. Genomic DNA was extracted from the blood cell samples with the Qiagen DNeasy Blood Extraction Kit. Sequencing was done on a sample of PBMCs. This receptor was taken from a woman under 30 in good health and CMV-seropositive.

This receptor has the CDR3 CASSSSGGAAGANVLTF. The DNA reads as follows: TGTGCCAGCAGCTCTAGCGGGGGGGCAGCTGGGGCCAACGTCCTGACTTTC. The V and J genes are TRBV7-3 and TRBJ2-6, with 12 central nucleotides matching TRBD2. The CDR3 holds 17 amino acids from the cysteine to the phenylalanine. Just CDR3 DNA is preserved here, 51 bases in frame from base 1. Trimmed from V: 4 bases; trimmed from J: 2 bases; junction bases lacking a gene match: 3. According to the germline V gene, CDR1 reads SGHTA and CDR2 reads FQGTGA.